A few counts support the clone carrying this T cell receptor beta chain. As yet, its antigen is unknown. Via MiXCR, TCRdb re-called the reads, giving one row per CDR3 protein. Of some 920,000 distinct CDR3 sequences listed, roughly 30% are singletons. These data originate in a study of T cell repertoires in cytomegalovirus infection. Study overall: Selected CMV epitopes included recently identified HLA-C-restricted ones as well as well-studied HLA-B-restricted ones.

Germline V gives CDR1 MNHEY, CDR2 SMNVEV (reference sequence). V lost 5 bases and J lost 3, with 15 bases in between. This CDR3 region has 15 residues. Source: cultured CD8+ T cells from PBMCs, taken from culture after CMV antigen stimulation. This sequence originates from a human donor in good health (CMV status not recorded). Some clones in this sample may be carry-over from other donors' samples. This chain joins TRBV27 and TRBJ2-3; tentatively, D is TRBD1 or TRBD2 (6 bases each). The CDR3 DNA reads TGTGCCAGCAGTCCCTGGAGGGGGGTTACAGATACGCAGTATTTT. This codes for CASSPWRGVTDTQYF.